A single sample gave rise to the 19 T cell receptor beta chains below, sequenced in a study of T cell responses to AZD1222 COVID-19 vaccine. TCRdb's copy holds only in-frame clones and misses some; the assay was immunoSEQ multiplex PCR. The repertoire includes about 180,000 clones, 80% to 90% of them detected once, and 6.9% sits in the top ten. The sample here was peripheral blood, taken on day 0 of AZD1222 vaccination. These receptors were collected from an adult in good health.

The rearrangement links TRBV15 to TRBJ2-7, with D possibly called TRBD1 or TRBD2 (6 bases each). Germline-derived CDR1 and CDR2 are LNHNV and YYDKDF (reference sequence). Between the trimmed V and J ends, which lost 1 base and 0 bases, there was a span of 10 bases. The CDR3 spans 15 residues. In DNA form, the CDR3 reads TGTGCCACCAGCAGAGGAGGGGGACTCTCCTACGAGCAGTACTTC. It translates to CATSRGGGLSYEQYF.

The chain employs TRBV4-2 and TRBJ2-2; TRBD1 matches at 7 bases. The germline V gene has CDR1 LGHNA and CDR2 YNFKEQ. The CDR3 runs to 15 residues. V lost 5 bases and J lost 2; bases outside the gene matches: 5. The chain's CDR3 is CASSSTGQNTGELFF. The CDR3 DNA reads TGTGCCAGCAGCTCGACAGGGCAAAACACCGGGGAGCTGTTTTTT.

In this sample, this clone turned up a few times. The chain employs TRBV6-1 and TRBJ2-1; D may be TRBD1 (5 bases). The CDR3 is 15 residues long. Looked up from germline, CDR1 is MNHNS and CDR2 is SASEGT. The V end lost 3 bases, the J end lost 3 bases, and 12 bases lay between the germline ends. CDR3 nucleotide sequence: TGTGCCAGCAGTGAGCAGGGCGGTGGCTACAATGAGCAGTTCTTC. Encoded protein: CASSEQGGGYNEQFF.

This chain uses TRBV10-2 with TRBJ2-1; the match to TRBD1 covers 8 bases. The V gene end was trimmed by 9 bases and the J gene end by 4 bases; junction bases not matched to a gene: 8. This CDR3 has 14 residues. Germline V lookup: CDR1 WSHSY, CDR2 SAAADI. CDR3 in amino acids: CASAPGQAYNEQFF. The CDR3 region has the DNA TGCGCCAGTGCACCGGGACAGGCGTACAATGAGCAGTTCTTC.

This chain uses TRBV7-2 with TRBJ1-6, with D tentatively TRBD1 (5 bases). This CDR3 spans 17 amino acids. With 0 bases removed from V and 9 bases from J, the gap between germline ends came to 18 bases. Germline CDR1 is SGHTA and CDR2 is FQGNSA. CDR3 sequence (DNA): TGTGCCAGCAGCTTAGCTTACAGGCCGACAAGAACTTCACCCCTCCACTTT. It encodes CASSLAYRPTRTSPLHF.

The chain couples TRBV9 to TRBJ2-5, with a weak D call TRBD1 (6 bases). Germline V lookup: CDR1 SGDLS, CDR2 YYNGEE. CDR3 size: 14 residues. Trimming stripped 0 bases from V and 4 bases from J, with 10 bases between. CDR3 sequence reads: CASSVATGRETQYF. In DNA form, the CDR3 reads TGTGCCAGCAGCGTAGCAACAGGGAGAGAGACCCAGTACTTC.

The chain recombines TRBV30 with TRBJ1-1; no clear D gene. Germline CDR1 reads GTSNPN; CDR2 reads SVGIG (reference sequence). Trimming cost V 3 bases and J 2 bases, with 10 bases left between them. This CDR3 comprises 13 residues. This CDR3 reads CAWRSQANTEAFF. The CDR3 DNA follows: TGTGCCTGGAGAAGCCAGGCTAACACTGAAGCTTTCTTT.

This clone was counted once. V usage is TRBV27 and J usage is TRBJ2-7; D gene unclear. Germline V CDR1 and CDR2: MNHEY, SMNVEV (reference sequence). Deletions cut 3 bases from V and 2 bases from J, with 8 bases between. CDR3 size: 13 residues. This CDR3 reads CASSFGLPYEQYF. CDR3 in DNA: TGTGCCAGCAGTTTTGGTTTGCCCTACGAGCAGTACTTC.

The chain employs TRBV28 and TRBJ1-4, with no clear D. The CDR3 runs to 16 residues. Trimming removed 6 bases at V and 7 bases at J, with 21 bases between. Germline CDR1 MDHEN, CDR2 SYDVKM. The CDR3 spells CASSPRSRGWGEKLFF. CDR3 sequence (DNA): TGTGCCAGCAGCCCCCGATCGAGAGGATGGGGTGAAAAACTGTTTTTT.

The chain recombines TRBV6-6 with TRBJ1-1, with TRBD1 as a possible D gene (5 bases). Deletions cut 2 bases from V and 1 base from J, with 5 bases between. Germline CDR1 is MNHNY and CDR2 is SVGAGI (reference sequence). The CDR3 loop spans 13 amino acids. The CDR3 sequence: CASSYGGNTEAFF. The CDR3 nucleotides read TGTGCCAGCAGTTACGGGGGGAACACTGAAGCTTTCTTT.

V and J are TRBV5-8 and TRBJ2-2; possible D gene TRBD1, 5 bases. Between the trimmed V and J ends, which lost 6 bases and 0 bases, there was a span of 9 bases. The CDR3 has 14 amino acids. Germline values: CDR1 SGHTS, CDR2 YDEGEE. This CDR3 is CASIQGANTGELFF. DNA for the CDR3: TGTGCCAGCATTCAAGGGGCGAACACCGGGGAGCTGTTTTTT.

The genes are TRBV6-2 or TRBV6-3 and TRBJ2-5; maybe TRBD2 (5 bases). V was cut by 2 bases and J by 4 bases, with 20 bases left in between. From germline, CDR1 is MNHEY and CDR2 SVGEGT. There are 17 residues in the CDR3. This CDR3 reads CASSYNEVAGQGETQYF. CDR3 coding DNA: TGTGCCAGCAGTTACAATGAAGTGGCGGGTCAAGGAGAGACCCAGTACTTC.

The chain has TRBV7-9 and TRBJ1-5, with D possibly TRBD1 on 5 matching bases. Germline loops: CDR1 SEHNR, CDR2 FQNEAQ (reference sequence). There are 14 residues in the CDR3. V was shortened by 3 bases and J by 2 bases, with 8 bases between the two germline ends. The CDR3 coding sequence is TGTGCCAGCAGCTTGGGGGGGGGCAATCAGCCCCAGCATTTT. It translates to CASSLGGGNQPQHF.

This sequence joins TRBV20-1 and TRBJ1-1, with TRBD1 matching 9 bases. Looked up from germline, CDR1 is DFQATT and CDR2 is SNEGSKA (reference sequence). V shed 3 bases and J 0 bases; nucleotides not matched to a gene: 5. CDR3 length: 15 residues. In nucleotides, the CDR3 is TGCAGTGCTAGTACCGGGACAGGGATGAACACTGAAGCTTTCTTT. This encodes CSASTGTGMNTEAFF.

The chain has TRBV5-4 and TRBJ2-3; 8 nucleotides agree with TRBD2. Losses at the gene ends were 2 bases for V and 2 bases for J; bases not matched to a gene: 13. CDR1 SGHNT and CDR2 YYREEE come from the germline V gene (reference sequence). The CDR3 has 18 residues. The CDR3 is CASSLHSGALSYTDTQYF. CDR3 bases: TGTGCCAGCAGCTTACATAGCGGGGCCCTGTCCTACACAGATACGCAGTATTTT.

V gene TRBV27 combines with J gene TRBJ1-2; possible D gene TRBD1, 6 bases. The germline V gene has CDR1 MNHEY and CDR2 SMNVEV (reference sequence). The CDR3 runs 12 residues. V was cut by 3 bases and J by 6 bases, with 8 bases left in between. CDR3 region: CASSFSGDGYTF. For the CDR3, the DNA is TGTGCCAGCAGTTTTTCAGGGGATGGCTACACCTTC.

The CDR3 nucleotides read TGTGCCAGCAGGGAGGACAGGGGTGGCTATGAGCAGTTCTTC. Its translation is CASREDRGGYEQFF. This chain joins TRBV6-5 and TRBJ2-1; 9 nucleotides match TRBD1. Germline V CDR1 and CDR2: MNHEY, SVGAGI. Losses at the gene ends were 6 bases for V and 8 bases for J; bases not matched to a gene: 8. The CDR3 runs to 14 residues.

J is TRBJ1-6 and V is TRBV4-1, with D hard to call. The ends were cut back, 3 bases at V and 0 bases at J, with 6 bases in the middle. This CDR3 contains 15 residues. Per germline, CDR1 MGHRA and CDR2 YSYEKL. CDR3 in DNA: TGCGCCAGCAGCCAGTCGAACTCCTATAATTCACCCCTCCACTTT. Protein: CASSQSNSYNSPLHF.

The gene calls are TRBV10-3 and TRBJ1-1; D is possibly TRBD1 (6 bases). CDR1 is ENHRY, CDR2 SYGVKD, per germline. The CDR3 contains 15 residues. Trimming took 6 bases from V and 4 from J, leaving 18 bases between them. DNA for the CDR3: TGTGCCATCAGGACGACTGCGGGGGCGGGCACTGAAGCTTTCTTT. Protein product: CAIRTTAGAGTEAFF.